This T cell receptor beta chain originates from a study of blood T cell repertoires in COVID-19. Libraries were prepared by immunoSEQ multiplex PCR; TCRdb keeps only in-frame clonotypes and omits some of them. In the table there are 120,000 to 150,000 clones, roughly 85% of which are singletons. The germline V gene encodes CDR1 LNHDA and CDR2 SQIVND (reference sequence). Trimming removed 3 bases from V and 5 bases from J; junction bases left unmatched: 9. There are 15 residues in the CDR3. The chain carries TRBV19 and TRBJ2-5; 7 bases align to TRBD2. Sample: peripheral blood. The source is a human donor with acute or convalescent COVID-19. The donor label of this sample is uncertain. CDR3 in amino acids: CASSIVGTMGETQYF. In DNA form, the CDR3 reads TGTGCCAGTAGTATCGTCGGGACTATGGGGGAGACCCAGTACTTC. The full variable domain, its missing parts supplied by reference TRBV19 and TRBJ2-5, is DGGITQSPKYLFRKEGQNVTLSCEQNLNHDAMYWYRQDPGQGLRLIYYSQIVNDFQKGDIAEGYSVSREKKESFPLTVTSAQKNPTAFYLCASSIVGTMGETQYFGPGTRLLVL.